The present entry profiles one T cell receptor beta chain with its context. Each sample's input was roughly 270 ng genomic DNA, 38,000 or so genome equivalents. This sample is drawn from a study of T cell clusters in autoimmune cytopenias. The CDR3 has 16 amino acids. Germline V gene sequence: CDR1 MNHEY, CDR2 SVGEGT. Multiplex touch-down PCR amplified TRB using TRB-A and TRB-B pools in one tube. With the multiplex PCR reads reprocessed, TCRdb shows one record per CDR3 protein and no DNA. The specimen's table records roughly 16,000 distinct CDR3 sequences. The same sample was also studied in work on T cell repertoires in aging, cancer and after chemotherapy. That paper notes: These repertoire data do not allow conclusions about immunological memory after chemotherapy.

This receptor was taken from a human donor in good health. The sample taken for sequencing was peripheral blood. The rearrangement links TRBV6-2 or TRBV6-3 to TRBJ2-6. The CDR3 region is CASSLYSTSGANVLTF.